These 23 T cell receptor beta chains came from one sample sequenced in a study of identical twins (dated by TCRdb to about 2016). The library was obtained by 5' RACE. These reads were obtained on an Illumina HiSeq 2000. The public reads were run again by TCRdb, first through fastp at Q25 and then through MiXCR, and only productive beta chains were kept. Here each entry gathers all rows of one CDR3 protein and keeps the most common genes and DNA. The sample data list 750,000 to 950,000 distinct CDR3 sequences, and around 12% of these were observed just once. Together, the top ten hold 1.5% to 2% of the sample. These data were likewise used in another study, on yellow fever vaccine responses in identical twins.

The sample taken for sequencing was PBMCs. The receptors derive from a woman aged 18-29 years in good health.

There are a few counts of this clonotype. V is TRBV28 and J is TRBJ2-3; 9 nucleotides align to TRBD2. This CDR3 spans 18 amino acids. The germline CDR1 and CDR2 sequences are MDHEN and SYDVKM. The J segment lost 0 bases and the V segment lost 5 bases, leaving 12 bases of the junction unmatched. CDR3 in amino acids: CASSNPLAGLWSTDTQYF. CDR3 in DNA: TGTGCCAGCAGTAACCCGCTAGCGGGATTATGGAGCACAGATACGCAGTATTTT.

This clonotype was recorded once. A much larger clone is a single base away; this may be a read error. The CDR3 ends on some other residue instead of the conserved phenylalanine or tryptophan, so this is likely a read error. This chain links TRBV12-3 or TRBV12-4 with TRBJ1-2, with 9 bases identical to TRBD1. V lost 9 bases, J lost 4 bases, and 3 bases stayed unmatched. The CDR3 length is 12 residues. CDR3 protein: CASRQGGYGYTS. As DNA, the CDR3 is TGTGCCAGTAGACAGGGGGGCTATGGCTACACCTCC.

There are a few counts of this clonotype. The rearrangement links TRBV6-1 to TRBJ1-5; D is unresolved. The V end lost 2 bases, the J end lost 7 bases, and 12 bases lay between the germline ends. The CDR3 loop spans 14 amino acids. CDR1 and CDR2 from the germline V gene are MNHNS and SASEGT. CDR3 DNA: TGTGCCAGCAGTGAAAAGGTGGTGGGACAGCCCCAGCATTTT. As protein: CASSEKVVGQPQHF.

This clonotype was counted many times. This chain connects TRBV12-3 or TRBV12-4 to TRBJ1-6; no reliable D call. This CDR3 has 13 residues. Deletions cut 5 bases from V and 6 bases from J, with 8 bases between. CDR3 coding DNA: TGTGCCAGCAGTCCCCCACGTAATTCACCCCTCCACTTT. Its translation is CASSPPRNSPLHF.

V gene TRBV18 combines with J gene TRBJ2-1; TRBD2 agrees at 8 bases. V trimming: 4 bases; J trimming: 4 bases; junction bases outside the gene matches: 6. The V gene's germline CDR1 is KGHSH and CDR2 LQKENI. The CDR3 is made up of 15 amino acids. The CDR3 DNA is TGTGCCAGCTCACGACTAGCGTACGGTTACAATGAGCAGTTCTTC. As protein: CASSRLAYGYNEQFF.

This clonotype occurred a few times. This chain connects TRBV12-3 or TRBV12-4 to TRBJ2-5; 8 bases agree with TRBD1. The CDR3 runs 14 residues. J lost 5 bases, V lost 3 bases, and 5 bases had no gene match. The CDR3 nucleotides read TGTGCCAGCAGTTTCGGCAGGGGGCCGGAGACCCAGTACTTC. Translation gives CASSFGRGPETQYF.

The chain has TRBV24-1 and TRBJ2-2; D is perhaps TRBD1 (5 bases). Germline lookup yields CDR1 KGHDR and CDR2 SFDVKD. The CDR3 extends over 13 amino acids. V lost 12 bases and J 4 bases, leaving 14 bases between the germline ends. The CDR3 bases are TGTGCCGTCCGACAGAATCCCACCGGGGAGCTGTTTTTT. Amino acids: CAVRQNPTGELFF.

The chain carries TRBV4-1 and TRBJ1-4; no clear D. V lost 1 base and J lost 6, with 6 bases in between. CDR1 and CDR2 (germline): MGHRA, YSYEKL. The CDR3 length is 13 residues. The chain's CDR3 is CASSQGPHEKLFF. CDR3 in DNA: TGCGCCAGCAGCCAAGGACCCCATGAAAAACTGTTTTTT.

The rearrangement uses TRBV4-2 and TRBJ2-3; TRBD2 might be the D (5 bases). Germline V gene lookup returns CDR1 LGHNA and CDR2 YNFKEQ. CDR3 length: 17 amino acids. V was clipped by 1 base and J by 2 bases, with 16 bases between them. CDR3 DNA: TGTGCCAGCAGCCAAGTGTTTACGGGATCCCACACAGATACGCAGTATTTT. It yields the protein CASSQVFTGSHTDTQYF.

The chain joins TRBV13 to TRBJ2-1; 13 bases fit TRBD2. The CDR3 runs to 17 residues. Germline V gene data show CDR1 as PRHDT and CDR2 as FYEKMQ (reference sequence). V was clipped by 5 bases and J by 7 bases; unmatched bases: 11. The CDR3 nucleotides are TGTGCCAGCAGCCAACAACTACTAGCGGGAGGGTCTAATGAGCAGTTCTTC. Translation: CASSQQLLAGGSNEQFF.

This clonotype was detected ten times or more. The chain has TRBV12-3 or TRBV12-4 and TRBJ2-1, with 13 bases that match TRBD2. This CDR3 is 17 amino acids long. With 8 bases clipped from V and 0 bases from J, the junction kept 7 bases outside the gene matches. Written as DNA, the CDR3 is TGTGCCAGCGAAACCAGACTAGCGGGGGGCTCCTACAATGAGCAGTTCTTC. Protein sequence: CASETRLAGGSYNEQFF.

In its sample, this clonotype was seen a few times. The chain has TRBV4-1 and TRBJ1-5, with TRBD1 identical over 7 bases. The CDR3 has 15 residues. Looked up from germline, CDR1 is MGHRA and CDR2 is YSYEKL. V was pared by 4 bases and J by 6 bases, with 9 bases of the junction left unmatched. The CDR3 DNA reads as TGCGCCAGCAGCCCAACATCAGGGGGAACTCAGCCCCAGCATTTT. Translation: CASSPTSGGTQPQHF.

DNA for the CDR3: TGTGCCAGCAGCTTATACGGAGCACAGACATTCAGGGAGCTGTTTTTT. It yields the protein CASSLYGAQTFRELFF. The chain carries TRBV7-8 and TRBJ2-2; no clear D. V lost 2 bases and J lost 9, with 19 bases in between. The CDR3 totals 16 residues. Germline V gene data show CDR1 as SGHVS and CDR2 as FQNEAQ.

This clonotype came up a few times. V is TRBV28 and J is TRBJ2-5, with D unresolved. CDR1 is MDHEN, CDR2 SYDVKM, per germline. Trimming removed 8 bases from V and 5 bases from J, with 15 bases in between. The CDR3 loop spans 13 amino acids. CDR3: CASARLGLETQYF. Here the CDR3 DNA reads TGTGCCAGCGCAAGATTAGGCTTGGAGACCCAGTACTTC.

This clonotype was found a few times. V is TRBV9 and J is TRBJ2-5; D is possibly TRBD2 (6 bases). V lost 1 base, J lost 5 bases, and 12 bases lay in between. The length of the CDR3 is 14 residues. Looked up from germline, CDR1 is SGDLS and CDR2 is YYNGEE. DNA of the CDR3: TGTGCCAGCAGCGTACATGAAAGCGGGGAGACCCAGTACTTC. This encodes CASSVHESGETQYF.

The V and J genes are TRBV11-3 and TRBJ2-2, with D possibly called TRBD1 or TRBD2 (5 bases each). This CDR3 is built from 15 residues. Per germline, CDR1 SGHNT and CDR2 YENEEA. Trimming shortened V by 5 bases and J by 6 bases, and 16 bases separated the two germline ends. CDR3 region: CASSARGPAAGELFF. CDR3 DNA: TGTGCCAGCAGCGCTAGGGGCCCAGCGGCCGGGGAGCTGTTTTTT.

This clonotype was seen more than once but under ten times. The V call is TRBV4-2, the J call TRBJ2-1; 8 positions agree with TRBD2. The germline V gene has CDR1 LGHNA and CDR2 YNFKEQ. V trimming: 4 bases; J trimming: 4 bases; junction bases outside the gene matches: 6. The CDR3 is made up of 15 amino acids. The CDR3 DNA reads TGTGCCAGCAGCCGTTCAGCGGGGGAATACAATGAGCAGTTCTTC. This gives the protein CASSRSAGEYNEQFF.

This clonotype was observed a few times. This sequence joins TRBV28 and TRBJ2-7; 10 positions match TRBD1. CDR1 is MDHEN, CDR2 SYDVKM, per germline. After removal of 5 bases from V and 3 bases from J, the junction contained 7 bases not matched to a gene. The CDR3 sequence is 15 residues long. CDR3 in amino acids: CASSPNRDRGYEQYF. The CDR3 DNA reads TGTGCCAGCAGTCCGAACCGGGACAGGGGCTACGAGCAGTACTTC.

This clonotype was detected a few times. The chain couples TRBV3-1 to TRBJ1-4; D perhaps matches TRBD1 (5 bases). Deletions cut 1 base from V and 7 bases from J, with 16 bases between. The CDR3 runs 16 residues. The germline gives CDR1 LGHDT, CDR2 YNNKEL (reference sequence). CDR3 region: CASSQVSGGSLEKLFF. As DNA, the CDR3 is TGTGCCAGCAGCCAAGTATCCGGGGGTTCACTTGAAAAACTGTTTTTT. The full variable domain, its missing parts supplied by reference TRBV3-1 and TRBJ1-4, is DTAVSQTPKYLVTQMGNDKSIKCEQNLGHDTMYWYKQDSKKFLKIMFSYNNKELIINETVPNRFSPKSPDKAHLNLHINSLELGDSAVYFCASSQVSGGSLEKLFFGSGTQLSVL.

This sequence joins TRBV27 and TRBJ2-1; D is possibly TRBD2 (6 bases). Deletions cut 6 bases from V and 9 bases from J, with 21 bases between. CDR1 is MNHEY, CDR2 SMNVEV, per germline (reference sequence). This CDR3 is built from 15 residues. CDR3 residues: CASSFFSGDVGEQFF. Written as DNA, the CDR3 is TGTGCCAGCAGCTTTTTTAGCGGAGATGTTGGTGAGCAGTTCTTC.

This clonotype turned up a few times. This chain joins TRBV2 and TRBJ1-2; D uncertain. The CDR3 has 13 residues. Per the germline V gene, CDR1 is SNHLY and CDR2 is FYNNEI. Trimming cost V 1 base and J 5 bases, with 8 bases left between them. CDR3 sequence: CASSEDLTYGYTF. The DNA for the CDR3 is TGTGCCAGCAGTGAAGATCTTACTTATGGCTACACCTTC.

Only a few counts were recorded for this clonotype. The rearrangement uses TRBV28 and TRBJ2-2; D may be TRBD2 (5 bases). The V end lost 6 bases, the J end lost 2 bases, and 10 bases lay between the germline ends. This CDR3 has 14 amino acids. Germline-derived CDR1 and CDR2 are MDHEN and SYDVKM. CDR3 protein: CASRTGTNTGELFF. CDR3 sequence (DNA): TGTGCCAGCAGGACGGGAACCAACACCGGGGAGCTGTTTTTT.

The table lists this clonotype with a few counts. The chain uses TRBV7-2 and TRBJ2-1; tentative D call: TRBD1 (5 bases). Trimming pared 1 base from V and 9 bases from J, leaving 13 bases between. Germline V gene data show CDR1 as SGHTA and CDR2 as FQGNSA. The CDR3 consists of 14 residues. The CDR3 DNA sequence: TGTGCCAGCAGCTTAGGAGACAGAATTAGTGAGCAGTTCTTC. It translates to CASSLGDRISEQFF.